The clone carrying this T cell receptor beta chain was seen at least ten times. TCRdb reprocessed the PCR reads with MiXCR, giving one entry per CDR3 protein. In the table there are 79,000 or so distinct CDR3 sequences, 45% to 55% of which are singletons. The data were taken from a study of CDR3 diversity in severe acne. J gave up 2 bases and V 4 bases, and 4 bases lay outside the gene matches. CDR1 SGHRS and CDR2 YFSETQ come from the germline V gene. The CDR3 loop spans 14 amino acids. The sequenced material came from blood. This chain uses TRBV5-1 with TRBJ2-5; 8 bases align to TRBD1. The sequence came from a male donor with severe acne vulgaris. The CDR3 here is CASSLDRGQETQYF. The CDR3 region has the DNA TGCGCCAGCAGCCTCGACAGGGGACAAGAGACCCAGTACTTC.